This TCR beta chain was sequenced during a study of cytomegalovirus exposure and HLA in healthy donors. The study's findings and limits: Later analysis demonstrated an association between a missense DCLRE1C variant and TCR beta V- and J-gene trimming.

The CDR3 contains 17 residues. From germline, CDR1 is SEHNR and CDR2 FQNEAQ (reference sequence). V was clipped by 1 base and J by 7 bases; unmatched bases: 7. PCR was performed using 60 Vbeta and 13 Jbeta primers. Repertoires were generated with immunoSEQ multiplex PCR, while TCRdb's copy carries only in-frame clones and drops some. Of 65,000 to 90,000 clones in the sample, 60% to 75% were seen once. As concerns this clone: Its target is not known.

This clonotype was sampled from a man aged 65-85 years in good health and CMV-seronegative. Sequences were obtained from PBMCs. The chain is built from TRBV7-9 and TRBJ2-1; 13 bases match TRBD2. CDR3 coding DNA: TGTGCCAGCAGCTTAGGCTGGGGGACTAGCGGGAATAATGAGCAGTTCTTC. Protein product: CASSLGWGTSGNNEQFF. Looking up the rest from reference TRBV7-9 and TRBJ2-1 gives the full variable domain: DTGVSQNPRHKITKRGQNVTFRCDPISEHNRLYWYRQTLGQGPEFLTYFQNEAQLEKSRLLSDRFSAERPKGSFSTLEIQRTEQGDSAMYLCASSLGWGTSGNNEQFFGPGTRLTVL.